This T cell receptor beta chain was recovered during a study of cytomegalovirus exposure and HLA in healthy donors. Unmatched junction bases numbered 6, after V lost 4 bases and J lost 1 base. In germline, CDR1 is SEHNR, CDR2 FQNEAQ (reference sequence). This CDR3 is built from 18 residues. Primers: 60 Vbeta forward and 13 Jbeta reverse. TCRdb's copy holds only in-frame clones and misses some; the assay was immunoSEQ multiplex PCR. The sample lists about 140,000 clones; over 75% were seen once. The sequence was obtained from a woman aged 25 to 45 in good health and CMV-seronegative. The specimen was PBMCs. The chain is built from TRBV7-9 and TRBJ2-6; 11 positions match TRBD1. For the CDR3, the DNA is TGTGCCAGCAGCTCCCGGGACAGGGGGGAGTCTGGGGCCAACGTCCTGACTTTC. Its protein is CASSSRDRGESGANVLTF.